A selection of T cell receptor beta chains follows, all from one sample in a study of blood T cell repertoires in COVID-19. The repertoire was sequenced with immunoSEQ multiplex PCR; TCRdb's copy has only in-frame clones and lacks some. Of some 370,000 clones detected, around 87% appear once; the ten largest clones hold roughly 10%. The sample comprised peripheral blood. The origin of the receptors is a young woman with COVID-19, enrolled during active disease. Both conserved end residues are part of each CDR3. A D gene is named only where the DNA matches it firmly.

cdr3_aa,cdr3_nt,v_call,d_call,j_call
CASSFFTAPEGNSPLHF,TGTGCCAGCAGTTTCTTTACCGCCCCGGAGGGAAATTCACCCCTCCACTTT,TRBV27,NA,TRBJ1-6
CASSFGGPNEKLFF,TGTGCCAGCAGTTTTGGGGGCCCAAATGAAAAACTGTTTTTT,TRBV27,NA,TRBJ1-4
CASSQLQGPNEKLFF,TGTGCCAGCAGCCAACTGCAGGGTCCTAATGAAAAACTGTTTTTT,TRBV14,NA,TRBJ1-4
CATSSGQNYEQYF,TGTGCCACCAGCAGTGGGCAGAACTACGAGCAGTACTTC,TRBV15,NA,TRBJ2-7
CASSYDAGAMNTEAFF,TGTGCCAGCAGTTACGACGCAGGGGCGATGAACACTGAAGCTTTCTTT,TRBV6-5,NA,TRBJ1-1
CATSDLQGGLAGSNTGELFF,TGTGCCACCAGTGATTTGCAAGGGGGACTAGCGGGATCGAACACCGGGGAGCTGTTTTTT,TRBV24-1,TRBD2,TRBJ2-2
CASSITARNEQFF,TGTGCCAGTAGTATAACTGCACGCAATGAGCAGTTCTTC,TRBV19,NA,TRBJ2-1
CASSESQQEGNGYTF,TGTGCCAGCAGTGAATCCCAACAGGAAGGGAATGGCTACACCTTC,TRBV6-1,NA,TRBJ1-2
CASSETGPRNTIYF,TGTGCCAGCAGCGAAACAGGGCCAAGAAACACCATATATTTT,TRBV5-4,NA,TRBJ1-3
CATSPRGIQETQYF,TGTGCCACCAGCCCCCGGGGGATACAAGAGACCCAGTACTTC,TRBV15,NA,TRBJ2-5